Listed below are T cell receptor beta chains from one sample, sequenced in a study of T-cell memory formation after mild COVID-19. TCRdb redid the calling of the 5' RACE reads with MiXCR, one entry per CDR3 protein. Of under 300,000 distinct CDR3 sequences listed, 8% to 10% are singletons. The specimen was PBMCs or a T cell subset sorted from them (not recorded which). These receptors were obtained from a man aged 18-30 years who had mild COVID-19 (a few samples of this study predate the infection). Cell type and time point are not known. CDR3s include the opening cysteine and the closing phenylalanine or tryptophan. A D gene is named only where the DNA matches it firmly. Clone size is given for some rows only: seen once, a few or many times, or a class if the clone is expanded.

cdr3_aa | cdr3_nt | j_call | d_call | clone_size | v_call
CASTQYGGMITEAFF | TGTGCCAGCACCCAATACGGGGGGATGATAACTGAAGCTTTCTTT | TRBJ1-1 | NA | NA | TRBV27
CASSSWEGAVTDEQYF | TGCGCCAGCAGCTCATGGGAGGGGGCAGTAACTGACGAGCAGTACTTC | TRBJ2-7 | NA | few | TRBV5-1
CASSWGGSEQFF | TGCGCCAGCAGCTGGGGAGGGAGTGAGCAGTTCTTC | TRBJ2-1 | TRBD2 | many | TRBV5-1
CASSHEHLVNSPLHF | TGCGCCAGCAGCCACGAGCACTTGGTGAATTCACCCCTCCACTTT | TRBJ1-6 | NA | few | TRBV4-3
CASSLVTGYNYGYTF | TGTGCCAGCAGTTTAGTTACGGGATACAACTATGGCTACACCTTC | TRBJ1-2 | NA | few | TRBV12-3/TRBV12-4
CSAMDTEAFF | TGCAGTGCTATGGACACTGAAGCTTTCTTT | TRBJ1-1 | NA | few | TRBV20-1
CASSGPWTGGNYGYTF | TGTGCCAGCAGTGGACCATGGACAGGGGGGAACTATGGCTACACCTTC | TRBJ1-2 | TRBD1 | few | TRBV25-1
CASTVDYFGYNEQFF | TGTGCCAGCACCGTCGACTATTTTGGCTACAATGAGCAGTTCTTC | TRBJ2-1 | NA | many | TRBV12-3/TRBV12-4
CSAERDRGRLDYGYTF | TGCAGTGCTGAGCGGGACAGGGGGCGGTTGGACTATGGCTACACCTTC | TRBJ1-2 | TRBD1 | NA | TRBV20-1
CASSQVTGMGAFF | TGTGCCAGCAGCCAAGTTACAGGGATGGGAGCTTTCTTT | TRBJ1-1 | NA | NA | TRBV3-1
CASCSGGLNNEQFF | TGCGCCAGCTGTAGCGGGGGCCTCAACAATGAGCAGTTCTTC | TRBJ2-1 | TRBD2 | few | TRBV5-1